This TCR beta chain was captured by sequencing in a study of cytomegalovirus exposure and HLA in healthy donors. Study-wide context: The 120 or so validation repertoires used the same platform as the 650 to 750 first-cohort repertoires, a later analysis reported. General study findings and limits: 164 TCR beta chains were listed as cytomegalovirus-associated. Reports credit the classifier with highly specific, highly sensitive diagnosis of cytomegalovirus status.

The donors belonged to the roughly 110-subject validation cohort, separate from the 666-subject first cohort. Comments on this clone: Its antigen is unknown.

Clones were read by immunoSEQ multiplex PCR, and TCRdb kept only the in-frame ones, dropping some. The sample lists 100,000 to 150,000 clones, roughly nine tenths occurring once. The germline V gene encodes CDR1 SGHNT and CDR2 YENEEA. The CDR3 contains 14 residues. V lost 2 bases and J 6 bases, leaving 14 bases between the germline ends. The rearrangement links TRBV11-3 to TRBJ2-7; D gene unclear. The sequencing input was PBMCs. This clonotype originated in a woman aged 18-29 years in good health and CMV-seronegative. CDR3 sequence reads: CASSLWAKSAEQYF. The DNA of the CDR3 is TGTGCCAGCAGCTTATGGGCGAAGAGTGCCGAGCAGTACTTC. The variable domain in full, with the rest retrieved from reference TRBV11-3 and TRBJ2-7, is EAGVVQSPRYKIIEKKQPVAFWCNPISGHNTLYWYLQNLGQGPELLIRYENEEAVDDSQLPKDRFSAERLKGVDSTLKIQPAELGDSAVYLCASSLWAKSAEQYFGPGTRLTVT.